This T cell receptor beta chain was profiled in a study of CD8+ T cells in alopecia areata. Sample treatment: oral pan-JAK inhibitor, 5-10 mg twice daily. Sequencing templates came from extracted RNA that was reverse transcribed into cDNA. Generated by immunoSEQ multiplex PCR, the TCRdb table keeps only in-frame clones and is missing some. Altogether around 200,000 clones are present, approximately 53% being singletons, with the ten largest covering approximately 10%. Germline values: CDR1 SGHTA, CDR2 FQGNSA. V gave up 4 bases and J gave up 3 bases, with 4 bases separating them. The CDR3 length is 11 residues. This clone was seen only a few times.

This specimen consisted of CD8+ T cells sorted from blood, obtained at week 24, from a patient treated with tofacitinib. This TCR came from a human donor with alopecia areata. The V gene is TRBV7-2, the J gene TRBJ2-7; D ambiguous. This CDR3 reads CASSSYYEQYF. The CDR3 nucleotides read TGTGCCAGCAGCTCCTACTACGAGCAGTACTTC.